This entry concerns a single T cell receptor (beta chain). Its antigen is as yet unknown. The CDR3 length is 13 residues. J gave up 4 bases and V 4 bases, and 4 bases lay outside the gene matches. Germline assignment: CDR1 GTSNPN and CDR2 SVGIG (reference sequence). These data belong to a study of cytomegalovirus exposure and HLA in healthy donors. Notes on the study in general: Across donors, most TCRs were seen rarely, yet some public ones were widespread. Later analysis found that TCR beta chains associated with HLA were more clonally expanded than other, equally common chains. Within an earlier analysis, most TCR beta V segments proved productive either about 90% or about 30% of the time. According to a later analysis, donors in an Asian-associated ancestry cluster reportedly had fewer N-insertions than the roughly 670-donor mean.

13 Jbeta primers and 60 Vbeta primers were used for the PCR. Assay: immunoSEQ multiplex PCR; the TCRdb copy retains only in-frame clones and omits some. The sample lists 150,000 to 200,000 clones; roughly 80% were seen once. The sample was PBMCs. This receptor was identified in a woman aged 50 to 65 in good health and CMV-seropositive. The chain links TRBV30 to TRBJ2-7, with 10 bases matching TRBD1. The CDR3 DNA follows: TGTGCCTGGACTCGACAGGGGGCTTACGAGCAGTACTTC. This translates into CAWTRQGAYEQYF.